Reported below is one T cell receptor (beta chain). Other nucleotide sequences in the sample specify the same CDR3. Division of CD4+ cells produced a CD45RA+ naive subset and a CD45RA-negative memory subset. This record belongs to a study of shared clonotypes between healthy human individuals. The authors' processing: Filtering differed since immunoSEQ provided only junctions, with no quality scores. Produced via immunoSEQ multiplex PCR; TCRdb's table is partial and in-frame only. V, J and clone size are taken as reported in that table, and D and trimming were inferred from the DNA itself. Of fewer than 2.5 million clones listed, roughly 93% are singletons. Germline-derived CDR1 and CDR2 are MDHEN and SYDVKM. Trimming took off 3 bases at V and 4 bases at J, with 7 bases between the two ends. The CDR3 has 13 residues.

The sample taken for sequencing was naive CD4+ T cells from PBMCs. Subset noted: CD45RA+ positively selected. This TCR came from a man between 18 and 29 years old in good health. Some clones in this sample may be carry-over from other donors' samples. The chain combines TRBV28 with TRBJ1-3; perhaps TRBD1 as D (5 bases). The CDR3 is CASSLTAGNTIYF. In nucleotides, the CDR3 is TGTGCCAGCAGTTTGACAGCCGGAAACACCATATATTTT.